This TCR beta chain is drawn from a study of control samples from healthy donors and cancer patients. CDR3 size: 18 residues. CDR1 is LGHDT and CDR2 is YNNKEL in the germline V gene (reference sequence). V was pared by 1 base and J by 1 base, with 10 bases of the junction left unmatched. The protocol was immunoSEQ multiplex PCR, while the TCRdb copy is restricted to in-frame clones and leaves out a portion. The sample consists of about 110,000 clones, 90% of them appearing once. The V and J genes are TRBV3-1 (or the pseudogene TRBV3-2) and TRBJ1-3, with 7 bases matching TRBD1. Sequences were obtained from blood. The TCR was taken from a human donor in good health. The donor label of this sample is uncertain. CDR3 sequence: CASSQGTGAKRSGNTIYF. In DNA form, the CDR3 reads TGTGCCAGCAGCCAAGGTACAGGGGCCAAAAGGTCTGGAAACACCATATATTTT.